A single sample gave rise to the 15 T cell receptor beta chains below, sequenced in a study of cytomegalovirus exposure and HLA in healthy donors. PCR was performed using 60 Vbeta and 13 Jbeta primers. TCRdb's copy holds only in-frame clones and misses some; the assay was immunoSEQ multiplex PCR. The top ten hold 3% to 3.5% of the sample, which has under 150,000 clones, nearly 85% seen once. Sequenced sample: PBMCs. Receptor source: a male donor in good health and CMV-seronegative.

This clone came up a few times. The J gene is TRBJ1-1, the V gene TRBV2, with 8 bases that match TRBD1. Unmatched junction bases numbered 10, after V lost 7 bases and J lost 6 bases. CDR1 and CDR2 (germline): SNHLY, FYNNEI. The length of the CDR3 is 14 residues. The CDR3 sequence is CASITDRVVPEAFF. The CDR3 nucleotides read TGTGCCAGCATCACGGACAGGGTGGTCCCTGAAGCTTTCTTT.

V is TRBV7-3 and J is TRBJ1-1, with a weak D call TRBD1 (6 bases). The CDR3 length is 14 residues. Germline CDR1 and CDR2: SGHTA and FQGTGA. V lost 3 bases, J lost 3 bases, and 11 bases lay in between. The CDR3 DNA reads TGTGCCAGCAGCTTCGATGCAGGGGACACTGAAGCTTTCTTT. Protein product: CASSFDAGDTEAFF. The variable domain in full, with the rest retrieved from reference TRBV7-3 and TRBJ1-1, is GAGVSQTPSNKVTEKGKYVELRCDPISGHTALYWYRQSLGQGPEFLIYFQGTGAADDSGLPNDRFFAVRPEGSVSTLKIQRTERGDSAVYLCASSFDAGDTEAFFGQGTRLTVV.

The chain employs TRBV4-2 and TRBJ1-2; the D gene is possibly TRBD1 (5 bases). Germline assignment: CDR1 LGHNA and CDR2 YNFKEQ. This CDR3 region has 14 residues. Trimming shortened V by 5 bases and J by 6 bases, and 16 bases separated the two germline ends. CDR3 nucleotide sequence: TGTGCCAGCAGCTTGGAGGGACCAAACGATGGCTACACCTTC. It translates to CASSLEGPNDGYTF.

The chain recombines TRBV27 with TRBJ2-7; 8 positions match TRBD1. This CDR3 region has 14 residues. V was clipped by 5 bases and J by 2 bases; unmatched bases: 5. Germline V CDR1 and CDR2: MNHEY, SMNVEV (reference sequence). The CDR3 loop is CASSTLTGAYEQYF. CDR3 nucleotides: TGTGCCAGCAGTACCCTGACAGGGGCCTACGAGCAGTACTTC.

The J gene is TRBJ1-1, the V gene TRBV6-6; 9 bases are shared with TRBD1. The CDR3 contains 15 residues. Trimming at V came to 6 bases and at J to 4 bases, leaving 9 bases not matched to a gene. Germline V gene sequence: CDR1 MNHNY, CDR2 SVGAGI (reference sequence). Here the CDR3 reads CASSLTRDRATEAFF. For the CDR3, the DNA is TGTGCCAGCAGCCTCACCCGGGACAGGGCCACTGAAGCTTTCTTT.

This rearrangement joins TRBV28 to TRBJ1-4, with 10 bases matching TRBD1. Germline CDR1 reads MDHEN; CDR2 reads SYDVKM. This CDR3 comprises 14 residues. The ends lost 8 bases at V and 8 bases at J; junction bases unmatched: 8. The CDR3 region is CASRLTGGGEKLFF. CDR3 in DNA: TGTGCCAGCCGATTGACAGGGGGCGGAGAAAAACTGTTTTTT.

The DNA for the CDR3 is TGTGCCTGCACAGGGGACAGGGGGCGTTACGAGCAGTACTTC. This gives the protein CACTGDRGRYEQYF. This chain links TRBV28 with TRBJ2-7; 12 nucleotides match TRBD1. The CDR3 consists of 14 residues. J gave up 4 bases and V 11 bases, and 9 bases lay outside the gene matches. Germline CDR1 is MDHEN and CDR2 is SYDVKM. Complete variable domain (other parts from reference TRBV28 and TRBJ2-7): DVKVTQSSRYLVKRTGEKVFLECVQDMDHENMFWYRQDPGLGLRLIYFSYDVKMKEKGDIPEGYSVSREKKERFSLILESASTNQTSMYLCACTGDRGRYEQYFGPGTRLTVT.

The chain combines TRBV4-2 with TRBJ2-1; D unresolved. Germline CDR1 reads LGHNA; CDR2 reads YNFKEQ. Trimming pared 1 base from V and 0 bases from J, leaving 7 bases between. The CDR3 consists of 15 residues. The CDR3 is CASSQAAVSYNEQFF. The CDR3 nucleotides are TGTGCCAGCAGCCAAGCGGCGGTCTCCTACAATGAGCAGTTCTTC.

The table lists this clone with a few counts. The chain combines TRBV6-8 with TRBJ1-1, with 10 bases that match TRBD1. Looked up from germline, CDR1 is MNHGY and CDR2 is SAAAGT. This CDR3 spans 14 amino acids. Losses at the gene ends were 7 bases for V and 3 bases for J; bases not matched to a gene: 5. CDR3 sequence (DNA): TGTGCCAGCACTCCGGACAGGGGGGACACTGAAGCTTTCTTT. This codes for CASTPDRGDTEAFF.

V is TRBV27 and J is TRBJ2-3; TRBD2 matches 12 bases. Trimming took 4 bases from V and 5 from J; bases not matched to a gene: 4. Germline V lookup: CDR1 MNHEY, CDR2 SMNVEV (reference sequence). The CDR3 is 15 residues long. The DNA for the CDR3 is TGTGCCAGCAGTTCCTCGACTAGCGGGAGAGATACGCAGTATTTT. Protein product: CASSSSTSGRDTQYF.

This clone was picked up one time. CDR3 residues: CASSQEEGVGTEAFF. CDR3 DNA sequence: TGCGCCAGCAGCCAAGAAGAGGGGGTGGGCACTGAAGCTTTCTTT. This chain joins TRBV4-1 and TRBJ1-1, with D possibly being TRBD1 (6 bases). In germline, CDR1 is MGHRA, CDR2 YSYEKL. The V gene lost 0 bases and the J gene lost 4 bases, with 12 bases spanning the gap. The CDR3 runs to 15 residues.

V and J are TRBV6-1 and TRBJ1-4; TRBD1 might be the D (6 bases). Germline assignment: CDR1 MNHNS and CDR2 SASEGT. This CDR3 contains 14 residues. The V gene lost 6 bases and the J gene lost 7 bases, with 15 bases spanning the gap. The CDR3 nucleotides are TGTGCCAGCAGAAGGGGGGGGTCGGTTGAAAAACTGTTTTTT. It codes for CASRRGGSVEKLFF.

The chain has TRBV10-3 and TRBJ1-1, with TRBD1 matching over 8 bases. The germline V gene encodes CDR1 ENHRY and CDR2 SYGVKD. Trimming took 1 base from V and 1 from J; bases not matched to a gene: 14. The CDR3 contains 19 residues. CDR3 in amino acids: CAISEWWTPDREKNTEAFF. CDR3 DNA: TGTGCCATCAGTGAGTGGTGGACGCCGGACAGGGAAAAGAACACTGAAGCTTTCTTT.

The rearrangement joins TRBV28 to TRBJ1-2, with TRBD1 matching 7 bases. The germline V gene encodes CDR1 MDHEN and CDR2 SYDVKM. J lost 4 bases, V lost 2 bases, and 7 bases had no gene match. The CDR3 length is 15 residues. This CDR3 reads CASSLTGTAVYGYTF. The CDR3 DNA sequence: TGTGCCAGCAGTTTAACCGGGACAGCGGTCTATGGCTACACCTTC.

This clone was seen just once. Other nucleotide sequences from this sample produce the same CDR3. The rearrangement links TRBV6-1 to TRBJ2-7; 10 bases line up with TRBD2. The CDR3 contains 15 residues. Per the germline V gene, CDR1 is MNHNS and CDR2 is SASEGT. The V gene end was trimmed by 1 base and the J gene end by 0 bases; junction bases not matched to a gene: 0. The CDR3 sequence is CASSEGTSGSYEQYF. DNA of the CDR3: TGTGCCAGCAGTGAAGGGACTAGCGGCTCCTACGAGCAGTACTTC.